This is a list of T cell receptor beta chains from one sample in a study of cytomegalovirus exposure and HLA in healthy donors. TCRdb keeps only in-frame clones here, not all; method: immunoSEQ multiplex PCR. This table has a few hundred thousand clones, about 90% appearing once. The sequenced material came from PBMCs. The receptors here all came from a man aged 18 to 30 in good health and CMV-seropositive. Both conserved end residues are part of each CDR3. Each record gives: J gene, V gene, CDR3 protein.

>TRBJ1-1|TRBV28
CASTPGSGGSTEAFF
>TRBJ2-7|TRBV6-6
CASSYNPTGSYEQYF
>TRBJ2-5|TRBV11-2
CASSRILETQYF
>TRBJ2-3|TRBV7-8
CASSSGTRTDTQYF
>TRBJ2-5|TRBV2
CARSDAGSLETQYF
>TRBJ2-1|TRBV7-2
CASSLRYNEQFF
>TRBJ2-1|TRBV11-2
CASSLDSEYNEQFF
>TRBJ2-1|TRBV27
CASSLDREWNEQFF
>TRBJ1-5|TRBV5-5
CASSRGPNQPQHF
>TRBJ1-5|TRBV7-8
CASSLGTGDGQPQHF
>TRBJ1-1|TRBV19
CASSFDRNTEAFF
>TRBJ2-7|TRBV5-1
CASSWGTGDTYEQYF
>TRBJ2-2|TRBV5-6
CASSSSDRLNTGELFF
>TRBJ1-2|TRBV5-6
CASSPQMDYGYTF
>TRBJ2-1|TRBV9
CASTRGGGPPDEQFF
>TRBJ2-1|TRBV5-1
CASSAGLAGEGDNEQFF
>TRBJ2-1|TRBV2
CASSERTGGPYNEQFF
>TRBJ1-1|TRBV7-9
CASSLYGKGENTEAFF
>TRBJ2-7|TRBV4-1
CASSQEPSGSVYEQYF
>TRBJ2-1|TRBV6-1
CASSVTSRGEQFF
>TRBJ2-7|TRBV4-1
CASSQDEGFSYEQYF
>TRBJ1-1|TRBV10-2
CASRGGTGQTEAFF
>TRBJ2-1|TRBV30
CAWSVGRVYNEQFF
>TRBJ2-1|TRBV5-6
CASSSGQGAWYEQFF
>TRBJ1-2|TRBV10-1
CASSTTQKQGNYGYTF
>TRBJ2-5|TRBV7-8
CASSWDRQETQYF
>TRBJ1-2|TRBV29-1
CSVGGGNYGYTF
>TRBJ2-7|TRBV27
CASSTGGSYEQYF
>TRBJ2-7|TRBV9
CASSGGTSGSAQYF
>TRBJ1-2|TRBV30
CAWSEPDGNYGYTF
>TRBJ2-1|TRBV4-2
CASSQDGQGSGNEQFF
>TRBJ1-2|TRBV27
CASRRTGEANYGYTF
>TRBJ2-7|TRBV27
CASSLRGPATYEQYF
>TRBJ2-1|TRBV5-6
CASSRLSNEQFF
>TRBJ2-2|TRBV29-1
CSVDRGNTGELFF
>TRBJ1-1|TRBV19
CASSIRGPAEAFF
>TRBJ2-5|TRBV6-1
CASSEPGGGRETQYF
>TRBJ1-1|TRBV13
CASSSDIFTEAFF
>TRBJ2-2|TRBV5-1
CASSLGSSGRLFDTGELFF
>TRBJ2-7|TRBV19
CASSIAGQGYEQYF
>TRBJ2-1|TRBV5-4
CASSATSANEQFF
>TRBJ1-1|TRBV6-5
CASSYLTELNTEAFF
>TRBJ1-2|TRBV6-6
CASSSRDRLRDGYTF
>TRBJ1-2|TRBV30
CAWSPMTGRYGYTF
>TRBJ2-1|TRBV2
CASSGSSGVLEEQFF
>TRBJ2-1|TRBV14
CASSVQDYPTYNEQFF
>TRBJ2-1|TRBV27
CASKSGLQSYNEQFF
>TRBJ2-7|TRBV7-8
CASSFTHRGGFSYEQYF
>TRBJ2-1|TRBV4-1
CASSQDTGGATYNEQFF
>TRBJ1-1|TRBV5-1
CASSYRPANTEAFF
>TRBJ1-4|TRBV2
CASRAREGGIEKLFF
>TRBJ2-1|TRBV20-1
CSAILPEQFF
>TRBJ2-2|TRBV2
CASSSHLAGELFF
>TRBJ2-2|TRBV30
CAWSPLYGELFF
>TRBJ2-3|TRBV25-1
CASSEREWVDTQYF
>TRBJ2-6|TRBV6-4
CASSAGTGSYAGANVLTF
>TRBJ2-2|TRBV10-3
CAIGTNTGELFF
>TRBJ2-1|TRBV29-1
CSGRGTASYNEQFF
>TRBJ1-1|TRBV2
CASAQGQLNTEAFF